In this sample, the clone carrying this T cell receptor (beta chain) turned up a few times. This sample is drawn from a study of T-cell reconstitution after alpha-beta-depleted transplantation in children. Unique molecular identifiers featured in how the TCRbeta library was prepared. A single record per CDR3 protein comes from TCRdb applying MiXCR to the PCR reads. The sample has around 960,000 distinct CDR3 sequences; about 29% are singletons. The source was PBMCs, mostly from graft donor cells, collected 360 days after TCRalphabeta/CD19-depleted stem cell transplant. This clonotype originated in a boy in the first two years of life who had a stem cell transplant for SCID, so the T cells may come from the graft donor.

This CDR3 is CSVERGLAGAYEQYF. The CDR3, as DNA: TGCAGCGTTGAAAGGGGACTAGCGGGGGCCTACGAGCAGTACTTC. The rearrangement links TRBV29-1 to TRBJ2-7, with TRBD2 matching 14 bases. With 2 bases clipped from V and 2 bases from J, the junction kept 2 bases outside the gene matches. CDR3 length equals 15 residues. Germline CDR1 and CDR2: SQVTM and ANQGSEA.